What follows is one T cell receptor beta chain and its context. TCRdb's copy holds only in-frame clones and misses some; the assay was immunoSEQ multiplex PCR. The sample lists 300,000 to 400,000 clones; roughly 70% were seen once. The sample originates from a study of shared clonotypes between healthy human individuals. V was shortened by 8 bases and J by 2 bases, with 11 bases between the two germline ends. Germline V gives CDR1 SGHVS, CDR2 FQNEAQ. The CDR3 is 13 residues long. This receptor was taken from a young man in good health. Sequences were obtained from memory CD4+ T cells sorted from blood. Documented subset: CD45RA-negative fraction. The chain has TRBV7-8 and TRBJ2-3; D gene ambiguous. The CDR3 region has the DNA TGTGCCAGCCTCACGGACGCCACAGATACGCAGTATTTT. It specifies CASLTDATDTQYF.